What follows describes a single T cell receptor (beta chain). The assay was immunoSEQ multiplex PCR, and TCRdb's table has in-frame clones only and misses some. The sample has nearly 200,000 clones, about 80% seen once. Germline V gives CDR1 MDHEN, CDR2 SYDVKM. The CDR3 is made up of 15 amino acids. J was trimmed by 1 base and V by 5 bases; bases with no gene match: 7. The data were taken from a study of blood T cell repertoires in COVID-19. Study details: Sites in the United States, Italy and Spain provided acute and convalescent COVID-19 samples. Sample material is recorded as cDNA or gDNA derived from T cells, B-cell-depleted T cells, or PBMCs.

Specimen: peripheral blood. This TCR came from a human donor with acute or convalescent COVID-19. The donor label of this sample is uncertain. The J gene is TRBJ1-1, the V gene TRBV28; 7 bases map to TRBD1. The CDR3 coding sequence is TGTGCCAGCAGTATTCCCGGGACAGCGAACACTGAAGCTTTCTTT. Its protein is CASSIPGTANTEAFF.